This TCR beta chain was observed in a study of T-cell memory formation after mild COVID-19. This clonotype was detected only a few times. CDR3 length: 13 residues. CDR1 and CDR2 from the germline V gene are SGHTA and FQGNSA. The ends were cut back, 0 bases at V and 6 bases at J, with 8 bases in the middle. TCRdb passed the 5' RACE reads through MiXCR, listing each CDR3 protein once. The sample has 350,000 to 500,000 distinct CDR3 sequences; 20% to 30% are singletons. The chain employs TRBV7-2 and TRBJ1-2; D not certain. The clonotype comes from an adult woman who had mild COVID-19 (a few samples of this study predate the infection). Cell type and time point are not known. Sequencing was performed on PBMCs or a T cell subset sorted from them (not recorded which). The CDR3 region is CASSLAKRHGYTF. In DNA form, the CDR3 reads TGTGCCAGCAGCTTAGCGAAGAGGCATGGCTACACCTTC.